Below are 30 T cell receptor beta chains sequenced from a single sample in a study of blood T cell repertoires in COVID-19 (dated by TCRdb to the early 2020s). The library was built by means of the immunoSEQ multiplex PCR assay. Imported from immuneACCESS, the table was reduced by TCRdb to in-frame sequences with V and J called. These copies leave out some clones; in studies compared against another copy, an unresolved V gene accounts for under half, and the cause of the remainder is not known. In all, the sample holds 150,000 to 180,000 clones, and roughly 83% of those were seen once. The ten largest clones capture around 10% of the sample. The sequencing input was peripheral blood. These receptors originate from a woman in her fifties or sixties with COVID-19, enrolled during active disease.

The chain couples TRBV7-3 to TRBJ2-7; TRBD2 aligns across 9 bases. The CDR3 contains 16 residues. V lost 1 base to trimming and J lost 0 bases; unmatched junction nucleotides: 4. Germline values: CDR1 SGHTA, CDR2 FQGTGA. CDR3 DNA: TGTGCCAGCAGCTTAAGCGGGAGGGCCGTCTCCTACGAGCAGTACTTC. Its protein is CASSLSGRAVSYEQYF. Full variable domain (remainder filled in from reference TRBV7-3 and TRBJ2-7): GAGVSQTPSNKVTEKGKYVELRCDPISGHTALYWYRQSLGQGPEFLIYFQGTGAADDSGLPNDRFFAVRPEGSVSTLKIQRTERGDSAVYLCASSLSGRAVSYEQYFGPGTRLTVT.

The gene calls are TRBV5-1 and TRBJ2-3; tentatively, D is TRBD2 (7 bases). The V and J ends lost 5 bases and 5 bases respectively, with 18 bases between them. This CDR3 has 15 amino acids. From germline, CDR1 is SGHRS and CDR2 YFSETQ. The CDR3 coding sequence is TGCGCCAGCAGTCGGGGAGGGGGGCGCGAAGATACGCAGTATTTT. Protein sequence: CASSRGGGREDTQYF.

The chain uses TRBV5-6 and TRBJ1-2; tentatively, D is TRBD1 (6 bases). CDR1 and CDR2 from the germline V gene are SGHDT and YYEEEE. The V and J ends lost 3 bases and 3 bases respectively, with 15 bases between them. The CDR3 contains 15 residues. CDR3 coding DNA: TGTGCCAGCAGCTCTCCGACAGGCGCAGACTATGGCTACACCTTC. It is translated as CASSSPTGADYGYTF.

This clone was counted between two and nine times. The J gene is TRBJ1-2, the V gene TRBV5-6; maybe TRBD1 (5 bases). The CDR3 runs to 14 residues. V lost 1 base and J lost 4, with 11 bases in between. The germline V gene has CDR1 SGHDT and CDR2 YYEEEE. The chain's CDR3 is CASSLNQGFYGYTF. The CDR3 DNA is TGTGCCAGCAGCTTGAACCAGGGATTCTATGGCTACACCTTC.

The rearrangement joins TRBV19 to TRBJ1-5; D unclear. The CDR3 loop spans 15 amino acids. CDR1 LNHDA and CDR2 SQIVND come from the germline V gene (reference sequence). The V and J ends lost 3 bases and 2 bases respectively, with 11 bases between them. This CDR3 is CASSMEGWGNQPQHF. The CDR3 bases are TGTGCCAGTAGTATGGAGGGATGGGGCAATCAGCCCCAGCATTTT.

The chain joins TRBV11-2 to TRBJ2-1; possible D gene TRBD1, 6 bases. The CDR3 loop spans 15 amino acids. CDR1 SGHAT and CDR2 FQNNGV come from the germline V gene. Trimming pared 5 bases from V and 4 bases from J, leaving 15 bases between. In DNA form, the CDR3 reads TGTGCCAGCAGCCATCGGACAGCGCGTTACAATGAGCAGTTCTTC. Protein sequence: CASSHRTARYNEQFF.

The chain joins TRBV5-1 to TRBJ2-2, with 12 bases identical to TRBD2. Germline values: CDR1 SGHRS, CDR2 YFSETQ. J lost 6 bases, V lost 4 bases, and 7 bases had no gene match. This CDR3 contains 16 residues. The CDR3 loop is CASSLPLAGGAGELFF. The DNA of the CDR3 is TGCGCCAGCAGCCTGCCGCTAGCGGGAGGGGCCGGGGAGCTGTTTTTT.

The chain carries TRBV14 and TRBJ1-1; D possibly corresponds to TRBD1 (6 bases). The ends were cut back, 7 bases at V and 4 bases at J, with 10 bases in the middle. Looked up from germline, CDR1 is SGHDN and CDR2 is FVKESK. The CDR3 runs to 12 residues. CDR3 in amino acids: CASTDSSTEAFF. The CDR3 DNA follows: TGTGCCAGCACGGACAGCAGCACTGAAGCTTTCTTT.

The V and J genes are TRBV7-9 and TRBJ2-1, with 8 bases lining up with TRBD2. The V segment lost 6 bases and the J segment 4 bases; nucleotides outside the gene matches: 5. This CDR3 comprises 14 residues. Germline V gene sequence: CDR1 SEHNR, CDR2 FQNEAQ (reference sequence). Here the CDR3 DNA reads TGTGCCAGCAGGTTTGCTAGCGGGTACAATGAGCAGTTCTTC. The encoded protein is CASRFASGYNEQFF.

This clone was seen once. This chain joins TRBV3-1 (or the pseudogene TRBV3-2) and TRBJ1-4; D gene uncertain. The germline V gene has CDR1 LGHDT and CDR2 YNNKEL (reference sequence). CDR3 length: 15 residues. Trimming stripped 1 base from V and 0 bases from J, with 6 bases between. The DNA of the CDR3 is TGTGCCAGCAGCCAAGCAGGTCCAACTAATGAAAAACTGTTTTTT. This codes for CASSQAGPTNEKLFF.

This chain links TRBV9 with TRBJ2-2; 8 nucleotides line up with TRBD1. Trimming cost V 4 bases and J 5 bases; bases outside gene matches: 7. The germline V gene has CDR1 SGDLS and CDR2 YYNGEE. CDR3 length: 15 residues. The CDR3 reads CASSPRQGKTGELFF. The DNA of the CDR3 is TGTGCCAGCAGCCCCCGACAGGGGAAAACCGGGGAGCTGTTTTTT.

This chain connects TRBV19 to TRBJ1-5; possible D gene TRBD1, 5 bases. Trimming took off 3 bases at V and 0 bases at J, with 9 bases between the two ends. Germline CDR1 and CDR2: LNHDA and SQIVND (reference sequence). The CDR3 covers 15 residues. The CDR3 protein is CASSMTANSNQPQHF. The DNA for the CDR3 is TGTGCCAGTAGTATGACAGCAAATAGCAATCAGCCCCAGCATTTT.

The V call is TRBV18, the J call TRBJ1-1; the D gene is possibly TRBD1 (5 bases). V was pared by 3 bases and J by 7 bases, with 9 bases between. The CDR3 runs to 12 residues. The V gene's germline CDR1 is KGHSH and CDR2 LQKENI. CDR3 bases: TGTGCCAGCTCACCTCGACAGCTTGAAGCTTTCTTT. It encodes CASSPRQLEAFF.

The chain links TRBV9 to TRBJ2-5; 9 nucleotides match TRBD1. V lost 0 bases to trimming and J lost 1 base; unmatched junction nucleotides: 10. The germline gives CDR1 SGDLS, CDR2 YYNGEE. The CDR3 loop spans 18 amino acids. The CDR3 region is CASSVELGQGMGQETQYF. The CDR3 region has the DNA TGTGCCAGCAGCGTAGAACTGGGACAGGGAATGGGCCAAGAGACCCAGTACTTC.

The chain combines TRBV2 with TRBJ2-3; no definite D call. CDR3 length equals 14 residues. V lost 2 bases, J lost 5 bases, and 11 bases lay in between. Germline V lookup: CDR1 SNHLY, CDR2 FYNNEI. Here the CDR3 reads CASSELELGDTQYF. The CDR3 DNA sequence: TGTGCCAGCAGTGAATTGGAGCTGGGAGATACGCAGTATTTT.

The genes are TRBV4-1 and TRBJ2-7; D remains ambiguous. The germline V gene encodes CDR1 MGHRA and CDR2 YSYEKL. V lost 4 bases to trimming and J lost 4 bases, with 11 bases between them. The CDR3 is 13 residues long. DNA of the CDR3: TGCGCCAGCAGCCCAAACGCAGGTTACGAGCAGTACGTC. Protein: CASSPNAGYEQYV.

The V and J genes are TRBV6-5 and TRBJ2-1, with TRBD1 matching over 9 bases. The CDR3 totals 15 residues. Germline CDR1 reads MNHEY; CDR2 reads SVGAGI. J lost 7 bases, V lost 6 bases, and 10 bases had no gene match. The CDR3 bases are TGTGCCAGCAGCAACCGGGACAGGGACTCGAATGAGCAGTTCTTC. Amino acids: CASSNRDRDSNEQFF.

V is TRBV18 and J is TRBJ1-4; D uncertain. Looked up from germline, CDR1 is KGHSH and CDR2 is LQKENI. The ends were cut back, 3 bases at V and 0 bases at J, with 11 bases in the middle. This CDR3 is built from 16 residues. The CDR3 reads CASSPVTLSTNEKLFF. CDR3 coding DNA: TGTGCCAGCTCACCCGTGACACTTTCAACTAATGAAAAACTGTTTTTT.

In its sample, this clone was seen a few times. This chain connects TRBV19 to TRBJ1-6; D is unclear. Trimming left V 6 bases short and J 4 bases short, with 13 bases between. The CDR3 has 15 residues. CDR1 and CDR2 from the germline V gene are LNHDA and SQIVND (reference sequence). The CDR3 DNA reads TGTGCCAGTAGCCTAACCGGGATTTATAATTCACCCCTCCACTTT. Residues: CASSLTGIYNSPLHF.

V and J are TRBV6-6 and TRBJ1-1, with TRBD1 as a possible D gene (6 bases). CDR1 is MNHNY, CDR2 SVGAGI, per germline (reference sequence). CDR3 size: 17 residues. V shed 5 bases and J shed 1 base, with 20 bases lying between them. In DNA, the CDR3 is TGTGCCAGCAGTCGCAATCGCGGGGGGCTGGGGAACACTGAAGCTTTCTTT. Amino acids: CASSRNRGGLGNTEAFF.

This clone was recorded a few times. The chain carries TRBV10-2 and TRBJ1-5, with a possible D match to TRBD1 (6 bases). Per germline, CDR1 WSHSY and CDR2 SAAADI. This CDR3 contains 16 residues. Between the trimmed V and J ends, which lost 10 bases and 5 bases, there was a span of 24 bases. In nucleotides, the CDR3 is TGCGCCACCTCCGGATGGGGTCCTGAGGGGGATCAGCCCCAGCATTTT. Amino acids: CATSGWGPEGDQPQHF.

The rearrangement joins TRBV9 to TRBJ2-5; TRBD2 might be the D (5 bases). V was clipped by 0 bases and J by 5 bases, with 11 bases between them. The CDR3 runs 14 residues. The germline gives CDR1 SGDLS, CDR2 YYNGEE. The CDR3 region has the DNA TGTGCCAGCAGCGTAGGCTGGGGAGAGGAGACCCAGTACTTC. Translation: CASSVGWGEETQYF. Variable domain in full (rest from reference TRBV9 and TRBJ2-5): DSGVTQTPKHLITATGQRVTLRCSPRSGDLSVYWYQQSLDQGLQFLIQYYNGEERAKGNILERFSAQQFPDLHSELNLSSLELGDSALYFCASSVGWGEETQYFGPGTRLLVL.

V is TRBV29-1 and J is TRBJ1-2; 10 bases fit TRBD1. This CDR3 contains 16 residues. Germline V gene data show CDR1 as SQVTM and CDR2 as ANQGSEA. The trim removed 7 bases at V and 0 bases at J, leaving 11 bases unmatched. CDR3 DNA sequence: TGCAGCGGATTGACAGGGGGCACATATCCTAACTATGGCTACACCTTC. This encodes CSGLTGGTYPNYGYTF.

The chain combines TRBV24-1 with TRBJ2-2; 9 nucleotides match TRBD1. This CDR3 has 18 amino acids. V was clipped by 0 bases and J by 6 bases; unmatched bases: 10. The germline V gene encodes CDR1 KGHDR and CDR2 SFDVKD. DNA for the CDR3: TGTGCCACCAGTGATTTGGGGACCACAGGGGGCAGGGCCGGGGAGCTGTTTTTT. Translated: CATSDLGTTGGRAGELFF.

CDR3 sequence reads: CASSLDRGGEQYV. In DNA, the CDR3 is TGTGCCAGCTCTTTGGACAGGGGAGGAGAGCAGTACGTC. The gene calls are TRBV18 and TRBJ2-7; 9 positions match TRBD1. The J segment lost 7 bases and the V segment lost 6 bases, leaving 7 bases of the junction unmatched. This CDR3 region has 13 residues. CDR1 and CDR2 (germline): KGHSH, LQKENI.

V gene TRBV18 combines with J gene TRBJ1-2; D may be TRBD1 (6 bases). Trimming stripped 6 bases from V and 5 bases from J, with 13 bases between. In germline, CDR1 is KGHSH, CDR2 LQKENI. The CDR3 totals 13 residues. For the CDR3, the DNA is TGTGCCAGCTCGACAGAACAGGGATATGGCTACACCTTC. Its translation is CASSTEQGYGYTF.

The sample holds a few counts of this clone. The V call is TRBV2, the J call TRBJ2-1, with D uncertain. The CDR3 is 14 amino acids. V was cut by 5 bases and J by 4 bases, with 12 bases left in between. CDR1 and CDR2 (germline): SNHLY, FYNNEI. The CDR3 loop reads CASSLTASYNEQFF. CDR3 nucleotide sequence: TGTGCCAGCAGTTTAACAGCCAGTTACAATGAGCAGTTCTTC.

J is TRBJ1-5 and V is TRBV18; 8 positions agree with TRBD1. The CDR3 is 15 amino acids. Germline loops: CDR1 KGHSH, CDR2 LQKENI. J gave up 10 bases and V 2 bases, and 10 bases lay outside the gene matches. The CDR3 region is CASSPRDRSGGPQHF. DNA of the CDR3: TGTGCCAGCTCACCAAGGGACAGGAGCGGTGGACCCCAGCATTTT.

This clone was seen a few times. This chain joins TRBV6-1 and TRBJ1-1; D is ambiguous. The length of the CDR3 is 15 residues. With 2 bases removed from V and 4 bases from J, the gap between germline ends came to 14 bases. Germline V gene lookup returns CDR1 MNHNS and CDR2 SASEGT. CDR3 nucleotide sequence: TGTGCCAGCAGTGAACTCGACGAGGGAAGCACTGAAGCTTTCTTT. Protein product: CASSELDEGSTEAFF.

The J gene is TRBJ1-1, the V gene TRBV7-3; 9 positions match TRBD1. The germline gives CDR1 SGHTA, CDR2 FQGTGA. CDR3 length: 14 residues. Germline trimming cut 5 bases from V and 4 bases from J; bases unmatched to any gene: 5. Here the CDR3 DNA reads TGTGCCAGCAGCCCGGGACAGGGTGGCACTGAAGCTTTCTTT. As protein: CASSPGQGGTEAFF.